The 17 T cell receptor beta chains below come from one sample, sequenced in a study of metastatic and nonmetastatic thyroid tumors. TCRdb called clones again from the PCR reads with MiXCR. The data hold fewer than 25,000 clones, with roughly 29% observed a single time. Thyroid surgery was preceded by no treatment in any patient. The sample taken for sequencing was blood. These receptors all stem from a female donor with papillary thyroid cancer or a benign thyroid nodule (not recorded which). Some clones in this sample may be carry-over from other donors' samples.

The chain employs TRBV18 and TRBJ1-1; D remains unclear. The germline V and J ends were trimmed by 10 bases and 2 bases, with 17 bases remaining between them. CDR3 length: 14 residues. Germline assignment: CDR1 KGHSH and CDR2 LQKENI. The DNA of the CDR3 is TGTGCCACCTCCCTCGGAGGCAGCAACACTGAAGCTTTCTTT. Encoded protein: CATSLGGSNTEAFF.

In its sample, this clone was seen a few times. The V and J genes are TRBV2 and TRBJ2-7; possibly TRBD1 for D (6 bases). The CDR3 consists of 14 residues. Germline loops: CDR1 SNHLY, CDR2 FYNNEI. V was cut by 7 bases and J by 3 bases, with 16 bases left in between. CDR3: CASTRDTSSYEQYF. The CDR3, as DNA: TGTGCCAGCACCCGGGACACGTCCAGCTACGAGCAGTACTTC.

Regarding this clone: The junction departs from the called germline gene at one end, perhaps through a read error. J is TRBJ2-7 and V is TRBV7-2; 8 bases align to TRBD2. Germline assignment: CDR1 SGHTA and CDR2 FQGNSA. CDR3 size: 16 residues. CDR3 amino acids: CASSLATSGCSYEQCF. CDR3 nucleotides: TGTGCCAGCAGCTTAGCCACTAGCGGTTGCTCCTACGAGCAGTGCTTC.

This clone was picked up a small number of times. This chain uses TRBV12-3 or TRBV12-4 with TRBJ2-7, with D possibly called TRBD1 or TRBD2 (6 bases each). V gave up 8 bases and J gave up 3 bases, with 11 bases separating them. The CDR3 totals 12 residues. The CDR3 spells CASGGQVYEQYF. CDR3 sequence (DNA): TGTGCCAGCGGGGGGCAGGTCTACGAGCAGTACTTC.

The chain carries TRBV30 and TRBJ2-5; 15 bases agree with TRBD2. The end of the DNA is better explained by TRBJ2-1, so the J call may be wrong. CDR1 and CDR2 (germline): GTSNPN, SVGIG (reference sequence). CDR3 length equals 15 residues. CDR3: CAWRAGLAGGNEQFF. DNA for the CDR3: TGTGCCTGGAGGGCGGGACTAGCGGGGGGCAATGAGCAGTTCTTC.

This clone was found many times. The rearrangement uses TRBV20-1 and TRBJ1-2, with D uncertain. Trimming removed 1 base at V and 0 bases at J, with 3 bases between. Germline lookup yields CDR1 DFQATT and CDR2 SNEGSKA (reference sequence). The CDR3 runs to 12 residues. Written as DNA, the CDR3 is TGCAGTGCTAGAGGAGCTAACTATGGCTACACCTTC. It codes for CSARGANYGYTF.

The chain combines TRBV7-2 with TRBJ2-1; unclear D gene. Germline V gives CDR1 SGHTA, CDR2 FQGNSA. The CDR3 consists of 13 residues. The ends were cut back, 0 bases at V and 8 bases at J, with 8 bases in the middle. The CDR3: CASSLAQTDEQFF. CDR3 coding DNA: TGTGCCAGCAGCTTAGCCCAAACGGATGAGCAGTTCTTC. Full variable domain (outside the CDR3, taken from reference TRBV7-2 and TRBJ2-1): GAGVSQSPSNKVTEKGKDVELRCDPISGHTALYWYRQSLGQGLEFLIYFQGNSAPDKSGLPSDRFSAERTGGSVSTLTIQRTQQEDSAVYLCASSLAQTDEQFFGPGTRLTVL.

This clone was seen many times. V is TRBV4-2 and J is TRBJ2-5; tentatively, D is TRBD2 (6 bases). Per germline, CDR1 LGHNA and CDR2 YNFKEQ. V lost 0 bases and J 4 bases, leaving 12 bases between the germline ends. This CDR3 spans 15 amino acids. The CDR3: CASSQERGASETQYF. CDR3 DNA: TGTGCCAGCAGCCAAGAACGCGGGGCATCAGAGACCCAGTACTTC.

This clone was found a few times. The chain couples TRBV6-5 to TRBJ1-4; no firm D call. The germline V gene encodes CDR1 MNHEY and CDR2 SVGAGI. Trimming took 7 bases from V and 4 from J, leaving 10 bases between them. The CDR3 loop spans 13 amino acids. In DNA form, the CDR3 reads TGTGCCAGCACCGAAAGCCTTAATGAAAAACTGTTTTTT. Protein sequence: CASTESLNEKLFF.

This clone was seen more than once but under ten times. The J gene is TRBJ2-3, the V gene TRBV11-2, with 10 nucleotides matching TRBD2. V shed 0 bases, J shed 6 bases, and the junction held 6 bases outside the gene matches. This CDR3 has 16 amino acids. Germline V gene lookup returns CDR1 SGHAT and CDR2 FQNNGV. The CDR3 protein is CASSLDGAGGSDTQYF. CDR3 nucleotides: TGTGCCAGCAGCTTAGATGGAGCGGGGGGGTCGGATACGCAGTATTTT.

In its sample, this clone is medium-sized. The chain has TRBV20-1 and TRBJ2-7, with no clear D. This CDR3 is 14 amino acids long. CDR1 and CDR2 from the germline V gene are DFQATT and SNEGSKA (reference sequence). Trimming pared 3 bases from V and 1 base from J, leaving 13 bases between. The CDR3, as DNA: TGCAGTGCTAGGGTGGGCGGTAAATCCTACGAGCAGTACTTC. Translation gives CSARVGGKSYEQYF.

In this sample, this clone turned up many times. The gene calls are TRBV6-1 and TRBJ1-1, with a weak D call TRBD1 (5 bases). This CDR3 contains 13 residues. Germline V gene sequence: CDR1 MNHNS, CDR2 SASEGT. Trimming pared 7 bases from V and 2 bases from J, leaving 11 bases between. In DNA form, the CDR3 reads TGTGCCAGCATAGGACAACCCAACACTGAAGCTTTCTTT. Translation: CASIGQPNTEAFF.

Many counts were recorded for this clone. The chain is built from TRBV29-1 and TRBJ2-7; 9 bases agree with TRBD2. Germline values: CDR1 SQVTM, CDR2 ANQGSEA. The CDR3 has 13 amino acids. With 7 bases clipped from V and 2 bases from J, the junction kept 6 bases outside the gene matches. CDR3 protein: CSARLAEPYEQYF. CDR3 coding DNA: TGCAGCGCCAGACTAGCGGAGCCCTACGAGCAGTACTTC.

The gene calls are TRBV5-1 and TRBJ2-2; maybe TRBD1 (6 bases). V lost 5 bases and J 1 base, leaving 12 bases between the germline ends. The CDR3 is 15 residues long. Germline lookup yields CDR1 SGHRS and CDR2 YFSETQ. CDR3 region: CASRAGVVNTGELFF. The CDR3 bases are TGCGCCAGCAGGGCAGGGGTCGTGAACACCGGGGAGCTGTTTTTT.

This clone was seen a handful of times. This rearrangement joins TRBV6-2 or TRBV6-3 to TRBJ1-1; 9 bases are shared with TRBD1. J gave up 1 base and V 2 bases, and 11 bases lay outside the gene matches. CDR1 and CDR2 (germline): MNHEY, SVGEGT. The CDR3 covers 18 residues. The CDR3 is CASSYPTGGRAGNTEAFF. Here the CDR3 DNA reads TGTGCCAGCAGTTACCCTACAGGGGGCAGGGCTGGGAACACTGAAGCTTTCTTT.

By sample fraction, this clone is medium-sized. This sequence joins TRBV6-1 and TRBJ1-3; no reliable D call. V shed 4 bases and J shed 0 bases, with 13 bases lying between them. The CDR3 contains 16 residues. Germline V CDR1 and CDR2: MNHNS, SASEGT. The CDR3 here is CASSAQRRISGNTIYF. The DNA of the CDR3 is TGTGCCAGCAGTGCCCAGCGGCGAATCTCTGGAAACACCATATATTTT.

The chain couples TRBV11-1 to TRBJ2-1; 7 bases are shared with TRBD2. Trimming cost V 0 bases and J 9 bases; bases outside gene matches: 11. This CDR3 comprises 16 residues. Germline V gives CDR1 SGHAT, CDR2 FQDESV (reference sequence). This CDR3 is CASSLAQGTSAGEQFF. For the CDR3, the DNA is TGTGCCAGCAGCTTAGCGCAGGGCACTAGCGCGGGTGAGCAGTTCTTC. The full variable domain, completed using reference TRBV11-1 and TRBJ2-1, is EAEVAQSPRYKITEKSQAVAFWCDPISGHATLYWYRQILGQGPELLVQFQDESVVDDSQLPKDRFSAERLKGVDSTLKIQPAELGDSAMYLCASSLAQGTSAGEQFFGPGTRLTVL.